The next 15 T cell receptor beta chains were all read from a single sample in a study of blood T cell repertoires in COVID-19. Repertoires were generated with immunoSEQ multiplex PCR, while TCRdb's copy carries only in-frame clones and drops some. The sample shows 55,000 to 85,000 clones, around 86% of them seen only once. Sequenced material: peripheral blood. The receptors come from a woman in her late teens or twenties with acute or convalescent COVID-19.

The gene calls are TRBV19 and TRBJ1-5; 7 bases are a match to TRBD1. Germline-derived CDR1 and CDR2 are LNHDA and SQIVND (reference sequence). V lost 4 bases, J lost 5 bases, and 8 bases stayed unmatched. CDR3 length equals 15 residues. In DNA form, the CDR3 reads TGTGCCAGTAGTAGAGGGACAGCGATATATCAGCCCCAGCATTTT. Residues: CASSRGTAIYQPQHF.

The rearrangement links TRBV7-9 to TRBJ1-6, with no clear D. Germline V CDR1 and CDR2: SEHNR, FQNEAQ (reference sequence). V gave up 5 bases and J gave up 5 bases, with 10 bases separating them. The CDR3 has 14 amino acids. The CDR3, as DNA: TGTGCCAGCAGCGCCGCTGCGAATAATTCACCCCTCCACTTT. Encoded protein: CASSAAANNSPLHF.

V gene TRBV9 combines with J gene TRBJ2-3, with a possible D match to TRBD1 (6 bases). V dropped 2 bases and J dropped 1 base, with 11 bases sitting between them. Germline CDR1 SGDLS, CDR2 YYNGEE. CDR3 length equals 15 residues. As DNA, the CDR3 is TGTGCCAGCAGCGTGTTAGGGGGAGGCACAGATACGCAGTATTTT. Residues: CASSVLGGGTDTQYF.

The CDR3 loop is CASSQAQVNSGNTIYF. The CDR3 coding sequence is TGTGCCAGCAGCCAAGCACAGGTCAACTCTGGAAACACCATATATTTT. The chain links TRBV4-2 to TRBJ1-3, with D possibly matching TRBD1 (5 bases). Germline V lookup: CDR1 LGHNA, CDR2 YNFKEQ. V was clipped by 1 base and J by 0 bases, with 10 bases between them. The CDR3 is 16 amino acids.

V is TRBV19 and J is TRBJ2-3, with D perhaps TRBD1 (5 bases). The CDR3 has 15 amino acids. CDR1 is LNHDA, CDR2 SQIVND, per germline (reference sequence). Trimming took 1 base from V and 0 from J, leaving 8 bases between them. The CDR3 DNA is TGTGCCAGTAGTATAGGTTGGACAAGCACAGATACGCAGTATTTT. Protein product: CASSIGWTSTDTQYF.

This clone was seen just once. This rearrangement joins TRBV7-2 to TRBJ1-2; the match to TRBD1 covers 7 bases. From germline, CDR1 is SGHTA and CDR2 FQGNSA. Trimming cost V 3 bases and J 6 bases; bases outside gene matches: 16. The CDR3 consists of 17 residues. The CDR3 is CASSLGVTTGKVDGYTF. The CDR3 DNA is TGTGCCAGCAGCTTGGGAGTAACGACAGGGAAAGTGGATGGCTACACCTTC.

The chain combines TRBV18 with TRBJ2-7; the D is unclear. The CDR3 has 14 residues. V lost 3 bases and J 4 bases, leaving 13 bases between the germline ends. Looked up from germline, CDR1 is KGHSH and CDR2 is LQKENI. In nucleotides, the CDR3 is TGTGCCAGCTCACCCCCGGGTCCAATTTACGAGCAGTACTTC. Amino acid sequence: CASSPPGPIYEQYF.

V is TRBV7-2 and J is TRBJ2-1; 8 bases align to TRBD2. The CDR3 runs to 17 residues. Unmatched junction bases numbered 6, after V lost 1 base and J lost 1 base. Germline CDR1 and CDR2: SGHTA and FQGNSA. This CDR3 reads CASSLVSAGVSYNEQFF. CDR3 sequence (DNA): TGTGCCAGCAGCTTAGTGTCAGCGGGAGTTTCCTACAATGAGCAGTTCTTC.

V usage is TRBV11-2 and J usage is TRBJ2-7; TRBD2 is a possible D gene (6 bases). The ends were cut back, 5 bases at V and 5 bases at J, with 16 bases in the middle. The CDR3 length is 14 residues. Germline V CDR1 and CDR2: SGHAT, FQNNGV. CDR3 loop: CASSNTAGSNEQYF. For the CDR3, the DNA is TGTGCCAGCAGCAATACGGCGGGAAGTAACGAGCAGTACTTC.

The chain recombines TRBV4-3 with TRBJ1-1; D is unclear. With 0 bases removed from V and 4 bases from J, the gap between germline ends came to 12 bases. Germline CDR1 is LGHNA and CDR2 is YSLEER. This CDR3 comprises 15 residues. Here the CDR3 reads CASSQDKAATTEAFF. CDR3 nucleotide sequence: TGCGCCAGCAGCCAAGATAAGGCAGCGACCACTGAAGCTTTCTTT.

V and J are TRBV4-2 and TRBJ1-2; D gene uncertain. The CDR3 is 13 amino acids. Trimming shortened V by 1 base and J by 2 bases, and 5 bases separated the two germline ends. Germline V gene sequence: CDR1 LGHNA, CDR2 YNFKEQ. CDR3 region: CASSQAGNYGYTF. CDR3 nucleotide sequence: TGTGCCAGCAGCCAAGCGGGAAACTATGGCTACACCTTC.

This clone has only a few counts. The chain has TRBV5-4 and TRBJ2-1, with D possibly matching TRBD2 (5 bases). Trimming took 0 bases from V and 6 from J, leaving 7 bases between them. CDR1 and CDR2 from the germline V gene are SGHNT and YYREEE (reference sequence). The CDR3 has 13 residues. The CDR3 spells CASSLAGVNEQFF. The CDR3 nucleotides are TGTGCCAGCAGCTTGGCCGGGGTCAATGAGCAGTTCTTC.

The CDR3 sequence: CASSIGGEGAGTNEKLFF. The CDR3 DNA follows: TGTGCCAGTAGTATAGGGGGCGAAGGGGCCGGAACTAATGAAAAACTGTTTTTT. The chain links TRBV19 to TRBJ1-4; D is perhaps TRBD1 (5 bases). Germline CDR1 LNHDA, CDR2 SQIVND (reference sequence). Trimming removed 1 base from V and 1 base from J, with 16 bases in between. The length of the CDR3 is 18 residues.

The CDR3 nucleotides read TGTGCCAGCAGCTGGAGCTCCTACGAGCAGTACTTC. Protein product: CASSWSSYEQYF. This chain links TRBV7-2 with TRBJ2-7; no clear D gene. The V end lost 4 bases, the J end lost 0 bases, and 4 bases lay between the germline ends. CDR1 and CDR2 (germline): SGHTA, FQGNSA. The CDR3 is 12 residues long.

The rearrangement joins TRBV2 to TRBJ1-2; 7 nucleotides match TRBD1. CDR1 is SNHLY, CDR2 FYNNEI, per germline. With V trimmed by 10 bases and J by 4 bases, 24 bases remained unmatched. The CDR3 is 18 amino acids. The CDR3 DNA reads TGTGCCATTTCAATAGGGGGCCCCTCCCTTCAATTGGTCTATGGCTACACCTTC. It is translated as CAISIGGPSLQLVYGYTF. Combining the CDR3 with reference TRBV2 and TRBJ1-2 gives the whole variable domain EPEVTQTPSHQVTQMGQEVILRCVPISNHLYFYWYRQILGQKVEFLVSFYNNEISEKSEIFDDQFSVERPDGSNFTLKIRSTKLEDSAMYFCAISIGGPSLQLVYGYTFGSGTRLTVV.